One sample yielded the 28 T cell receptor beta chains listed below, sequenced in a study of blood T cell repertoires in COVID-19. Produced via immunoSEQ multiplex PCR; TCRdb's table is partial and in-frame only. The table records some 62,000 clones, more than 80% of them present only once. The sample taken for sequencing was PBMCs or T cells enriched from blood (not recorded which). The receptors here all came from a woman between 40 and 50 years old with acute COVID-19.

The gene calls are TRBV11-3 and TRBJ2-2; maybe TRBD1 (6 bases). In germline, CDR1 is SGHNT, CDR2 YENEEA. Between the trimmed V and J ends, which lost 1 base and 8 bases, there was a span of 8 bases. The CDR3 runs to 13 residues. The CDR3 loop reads CASSLAGAGELFF. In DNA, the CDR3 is TGTGCCAGCAGCTTAGCAGGGGCAGGGGAGCTGTTTTTT.

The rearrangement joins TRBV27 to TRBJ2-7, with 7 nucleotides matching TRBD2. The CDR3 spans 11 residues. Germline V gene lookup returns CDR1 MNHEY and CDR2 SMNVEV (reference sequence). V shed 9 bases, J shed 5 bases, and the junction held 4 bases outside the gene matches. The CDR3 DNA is TGTGCCAGTGGGGGGGGGAACGAGCAGTACTTC. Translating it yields CASGGGNEQYF.

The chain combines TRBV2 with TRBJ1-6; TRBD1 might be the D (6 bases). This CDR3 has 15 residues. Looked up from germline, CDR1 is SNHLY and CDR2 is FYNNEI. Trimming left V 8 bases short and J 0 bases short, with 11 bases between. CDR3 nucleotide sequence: TGTGCCAGCTACGACAGGAGCTCCTATAATTCACCCCTCCACTTT. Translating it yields CASYDRSSYNSPLHF.

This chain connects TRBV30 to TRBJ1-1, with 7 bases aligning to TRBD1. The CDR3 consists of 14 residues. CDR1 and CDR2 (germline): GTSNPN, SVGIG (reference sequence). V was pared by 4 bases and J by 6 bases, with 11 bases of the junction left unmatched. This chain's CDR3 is CAWIPPRDSPEAFF. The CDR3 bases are TGTGCCTGGATCCCCCCCCGGGACAGCCCTGAAGCTTTCTTT.

The CDR3 region is CASSARPGGTNSPLHF. CDR3 DNA: TGTGCCAGCAGCGCACGCCCCGGGGGGACCAATTCACCCCTCCACTTT. V usage is TRBV3-1 (or the pseudogene TRBV3-2) and J usage is TRBJ1-6, with a weak D call TRBD1 (5 bases). Germline V lookup: CDR1 LGHDT, CDR2 YNNKEL (reference sequence). V was trimmed by 5 bases and J by 7 bases, leaving 18 bases between them. The CDR3 runs to 16 residues.

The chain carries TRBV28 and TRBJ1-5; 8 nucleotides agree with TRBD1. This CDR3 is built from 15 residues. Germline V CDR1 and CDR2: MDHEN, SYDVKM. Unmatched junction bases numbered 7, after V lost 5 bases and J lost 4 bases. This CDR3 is CASSPINRGNQPQHF. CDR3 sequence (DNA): TGTGCCAGCAGTCCCATTAACAGGGGGAATCAGCCCCAGCATTTT.

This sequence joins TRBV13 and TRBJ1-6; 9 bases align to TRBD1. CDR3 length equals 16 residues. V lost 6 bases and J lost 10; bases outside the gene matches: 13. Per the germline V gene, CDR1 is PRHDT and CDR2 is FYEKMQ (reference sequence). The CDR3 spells CASRQAMDRGESPLHF. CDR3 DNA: TGTGCCAGCAGACAAGCCATGGACAGGGGTGAGTCACCCCTCCACTTT.

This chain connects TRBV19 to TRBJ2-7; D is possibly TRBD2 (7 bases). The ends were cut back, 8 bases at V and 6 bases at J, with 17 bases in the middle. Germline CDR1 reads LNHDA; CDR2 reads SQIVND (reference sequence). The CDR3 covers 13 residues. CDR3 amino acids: CASAGGGSLEQYF. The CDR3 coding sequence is TGTGCCAGTGCCGGGGGCGGGAGCCTCGAGCAGTACTTC.

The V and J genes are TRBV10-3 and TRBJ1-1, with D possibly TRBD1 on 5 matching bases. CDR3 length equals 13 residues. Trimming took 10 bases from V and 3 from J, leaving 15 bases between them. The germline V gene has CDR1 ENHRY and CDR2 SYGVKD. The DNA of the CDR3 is TGTGCCACCCGGGCCGGGGACTACACTGAAGCTTTCTTT. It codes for CATRAGDYTEAFF.

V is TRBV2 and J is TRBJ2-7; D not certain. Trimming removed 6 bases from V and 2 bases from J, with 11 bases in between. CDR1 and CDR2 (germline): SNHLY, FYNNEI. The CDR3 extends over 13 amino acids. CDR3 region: CASRAAEPYEQYV. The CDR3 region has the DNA TGTGCCAGCAGGGCGGCGGAGCCCTACGAGCAGTACGTC.

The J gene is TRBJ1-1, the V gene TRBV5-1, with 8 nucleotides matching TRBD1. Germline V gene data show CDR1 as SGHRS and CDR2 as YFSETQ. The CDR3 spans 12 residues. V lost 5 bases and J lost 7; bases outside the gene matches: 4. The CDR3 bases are TGCGCCAGCAGTTCCGGACAGGGTGAAGCTTTCTTT. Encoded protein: CASSSGQGEAFF. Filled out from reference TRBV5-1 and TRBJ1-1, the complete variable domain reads KAGVTQTPRYLIKTRGQQVTLSCSPISGHRSVSWYQQTPGQGLQFLFEYFSETQRNKGNFPGRFSGRQFSNSRSEMNVSTLELGDSALYLCASSSGQGEAFFGQGTRLTVV.

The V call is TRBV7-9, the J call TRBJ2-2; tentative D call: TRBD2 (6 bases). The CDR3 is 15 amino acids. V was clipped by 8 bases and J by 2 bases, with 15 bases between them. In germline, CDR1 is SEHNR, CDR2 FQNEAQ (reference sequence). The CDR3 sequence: CASAPGSGNTGELFF. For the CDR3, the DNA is TGTGCCAGCGCGCCCGGGAGTGGTAACACCGGGGAGCTGTTTTTT.

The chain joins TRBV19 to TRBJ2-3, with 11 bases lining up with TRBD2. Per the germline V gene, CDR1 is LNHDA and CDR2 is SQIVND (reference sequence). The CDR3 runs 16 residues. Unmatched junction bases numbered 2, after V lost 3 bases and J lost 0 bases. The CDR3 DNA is TGTGCCAGTAGTATCCGGACTAGCGGGAGCACAGATACGCAGTATTTT. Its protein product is CASSIRTSGSTDTQYF. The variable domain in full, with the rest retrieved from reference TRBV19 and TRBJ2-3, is DGGITQSPKYLFRKEGQNVTLSCEQNLNHDAMYWYRQDPGQGLRLIYYSQIVNDFQKGDIAEGYSVSREKKESFPLTVTSAQKNPTAFYLCASSIRTSGSTDTQYFGPGTRLTVL.

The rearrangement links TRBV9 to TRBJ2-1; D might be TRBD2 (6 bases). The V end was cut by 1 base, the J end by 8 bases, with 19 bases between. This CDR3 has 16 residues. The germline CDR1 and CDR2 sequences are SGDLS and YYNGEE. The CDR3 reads CASSVYYGSSIDEQFF. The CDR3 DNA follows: TGTGCCAGCAGCGTATACTACGGGAGTAGTATTGATGAGCAGTTCTTC.

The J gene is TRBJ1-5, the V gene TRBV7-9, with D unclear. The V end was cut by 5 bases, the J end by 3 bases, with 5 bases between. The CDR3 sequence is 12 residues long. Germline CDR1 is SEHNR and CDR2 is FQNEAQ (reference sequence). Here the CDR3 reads CASSPLNQPQHF. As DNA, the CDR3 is TGTGCCAGCAGCCCCCTCAATCAGCCCCAGCATTTT.

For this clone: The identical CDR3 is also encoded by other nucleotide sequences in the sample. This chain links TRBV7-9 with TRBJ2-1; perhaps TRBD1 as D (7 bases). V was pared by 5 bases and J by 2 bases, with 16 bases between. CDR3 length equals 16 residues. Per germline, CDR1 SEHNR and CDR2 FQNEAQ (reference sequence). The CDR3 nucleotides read TGTGCCAGCAGCCCCCCAGGGGGGAGCGCCTACAATGAGCAGTTCTTC. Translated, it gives CASSPPGGSAYNEQFF. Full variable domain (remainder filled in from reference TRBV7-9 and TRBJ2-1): DTGVSQNPRHKITKRGQNVTFRCDPISEHNRLYWYRQTLGQGPEFLTYFQNEAQLEKSRLLSDRFSAERPKGSFSTLEIQRTEQGDSAMYLCASSPPGGSAYNEQFFGPGTRLTVL.

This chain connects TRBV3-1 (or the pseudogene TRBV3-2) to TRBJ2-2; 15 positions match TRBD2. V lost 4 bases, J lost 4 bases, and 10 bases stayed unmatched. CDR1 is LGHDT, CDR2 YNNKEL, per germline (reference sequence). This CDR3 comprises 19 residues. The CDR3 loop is CASSPERTSGGVRTGELFF. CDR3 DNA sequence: TGTGCCAGCAGCCCAGAACGGACTAGCGGGGGGGTCCGCACCGGGGAGCTGTTTTTT.

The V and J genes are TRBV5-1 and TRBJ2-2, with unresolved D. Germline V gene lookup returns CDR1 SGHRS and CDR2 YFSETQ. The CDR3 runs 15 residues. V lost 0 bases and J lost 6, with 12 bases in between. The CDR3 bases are TGCGCCAGCAGCTTGGATAGCCTAACTGCCGGGGAGCTGTTTTTT. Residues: CASSLDSLTAGELFF.

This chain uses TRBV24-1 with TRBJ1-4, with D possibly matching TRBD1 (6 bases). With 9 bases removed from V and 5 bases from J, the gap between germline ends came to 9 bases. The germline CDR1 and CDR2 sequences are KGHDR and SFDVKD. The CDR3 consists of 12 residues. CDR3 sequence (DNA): TGTGCCACCGAGGGGGTAAATGAAAAACTGTTTTTT. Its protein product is CATEGVNEKLFF.

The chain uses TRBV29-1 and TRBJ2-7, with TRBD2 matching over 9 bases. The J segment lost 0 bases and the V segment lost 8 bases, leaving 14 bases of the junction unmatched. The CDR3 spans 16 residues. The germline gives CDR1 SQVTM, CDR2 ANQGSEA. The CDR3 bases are TGCAGCCCCCTGGGCGCTAGCGGGACTAGCTCCTACGAGCAGTACTTC. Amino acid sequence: CSPLGASGTSSYEQYF.

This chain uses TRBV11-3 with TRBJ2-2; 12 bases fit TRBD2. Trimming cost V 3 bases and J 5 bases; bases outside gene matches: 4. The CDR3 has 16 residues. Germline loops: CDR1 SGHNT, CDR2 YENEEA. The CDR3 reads CASSFRLAGVTGELFF. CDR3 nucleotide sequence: TGTGCCAGCAGCTTCCGACTAGCGGGGGTGACCGGGGAGCTGTTTTTT.

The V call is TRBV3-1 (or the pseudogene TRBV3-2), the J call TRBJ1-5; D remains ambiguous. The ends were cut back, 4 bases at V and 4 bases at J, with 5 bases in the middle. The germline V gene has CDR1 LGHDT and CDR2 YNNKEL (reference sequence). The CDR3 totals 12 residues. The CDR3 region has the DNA TGTGCCAGCAGCCTCCGTAATCAGCCCCAGCATTTT. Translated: CASSLRNQPQHF.

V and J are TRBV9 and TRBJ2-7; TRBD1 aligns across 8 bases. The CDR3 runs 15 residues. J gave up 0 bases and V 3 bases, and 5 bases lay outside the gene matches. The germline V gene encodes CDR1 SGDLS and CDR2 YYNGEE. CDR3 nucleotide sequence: TGTGCCAGCAGCGAGGGACAGGCGCTCTCCTACGAGCAGTACTTC. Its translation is CASSEGQALSYEQYF.

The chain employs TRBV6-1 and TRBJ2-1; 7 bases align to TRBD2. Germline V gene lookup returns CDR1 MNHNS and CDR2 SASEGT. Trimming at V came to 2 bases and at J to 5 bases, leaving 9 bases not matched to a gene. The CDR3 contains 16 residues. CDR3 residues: CASSEKLGLGDNEQFF. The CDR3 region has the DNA TGTGCCAGCAGTGAAAAGTTAGGACTAGGGGACAATGAGCAGTTCTTC.

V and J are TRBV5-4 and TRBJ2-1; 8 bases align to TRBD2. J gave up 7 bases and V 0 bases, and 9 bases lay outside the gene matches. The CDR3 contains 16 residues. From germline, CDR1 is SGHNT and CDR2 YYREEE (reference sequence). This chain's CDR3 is CASSLAFGRAINEQFF. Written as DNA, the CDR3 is TGTGCCAGCAGCTTGGCGTTCGGGAGGGCCATAAATGAGCAGTTCTTC.

The CDR3 nucleotides read TGCACCAGCAGCCATGGGGGGACCTGGAAGAACACCGGGGAGCTGTTTTTT. Residues: CTSSHGGTWKNTGELFF. The rearrangement links TRBV1 to TRBJ2-2; the DNA was not used to check the table's D call, TRBD2. TRBV1 is termed a pseudogene. CDR3 length equals 17 residues.

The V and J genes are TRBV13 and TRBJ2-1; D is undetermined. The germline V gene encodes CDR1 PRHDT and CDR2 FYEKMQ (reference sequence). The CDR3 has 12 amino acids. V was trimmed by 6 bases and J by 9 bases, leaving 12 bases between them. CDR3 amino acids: CASSYTRGEQFF. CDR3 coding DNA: TGTGCCAGCAGTTACACACGTGGTGAGCAGTTCTTC. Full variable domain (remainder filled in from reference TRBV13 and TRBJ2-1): AAGVIQSPRHLIKEKRETATLKCYPIPRHDTVYWYQQGPGQDPQFLISFYEKMQSDKGSIPDRFSAQQFSDYHSELNMSSLELGDSALYFCASSYTRGEQFFGPGTRLTVL.

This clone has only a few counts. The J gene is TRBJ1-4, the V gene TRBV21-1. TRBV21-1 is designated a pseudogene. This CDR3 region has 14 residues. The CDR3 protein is CASSNQRLNEKLFF. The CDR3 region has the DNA TGTGCCAGCAGCAACCAACGACTGAATGAAAAACTGTTTTTT.